The 9 T cell receptor beta chains below come from one sample, sequenced in a study of T cell responses to AZD1222 COVID-19 vaccine. Measured with immunoSEQ multiplex PCR; TCRdb has only the in-frame clones, and not every one. Among 150,000 or so clones listed, around 90% were seen once. The specimen comprised peripheral blood, sampled on day 0 of AZD1222 vaccination. Receptor source: an adult in good health.

The chain employs TRBV12-3 or TRBV12-4 and TRBJ2-1; D might be TRBD1 (5 bases). The CDR3 sequence is 13 residues long. Trimming cost V 3 bases and J 13 bases, with 16 bases left between them. CDR3: CASSFTGSLVQFF. CDR3 nucleotide sequence: TGTGCCAGCAGTTTTACAGGTTCGCTGGTCCAGTTCTTC.

This chain uses TRBV7-3 with TRBJ2-2, with TRBD1 as a possible D gene (5 bases). Germline V gene lookup returns CDR1 SGHTA and CDR2 FQGTGA. V lost 4 bases and J lost 5, with 8 bases in between. The CDR3 sequence is 13 residues long. The CDR3 region is CASSSQGTGELFF. CDR3 bases: TGTGCCAGCAGCTCTCAGGGTACCGGGGAGCTGTTTTTT.

The chain carries TRBV10-3 and TRBJ1-1, with 10 bases aligning to TRBD1. Trimming at V came to 7 bases and at J to 1 base, leaving 6 bases not matched to a gene. CDR3 length: 15 amino acids. The germline CDR1 and CDR2 sequences are ENHRY and SYGVKD. The CDR3 region is CAIKGQGSGNTEAFF. Here the CDR3 DNA reads TGTGCCATCAAGGGACAGGGGTCGGGGAACACTGAAGCTTTCTTT.

The rearrangement joins TRBV19 to TRBJ1-5; D might be TRBD1 (5 bases). CDR1 and CDR2 (germline): LNHDA, SQIVND (reference sequence). V dropped 6 bases and J dropped 5 bases, with 17 bases sitting between them. The CDR3 is 15 residues long. CDR3 DNA sequence: TGTGCCAGTAGCCCTCCGACGGCGGGGCATCAGCCCCAGCATTTT. Amino acids: CASSPPTAGHQPQHF.

The J gene is TRBJ2-3, the V gene TRBV7-2; D gene uncertain. The CDR3 sequence is 16 residues long. Trimming removed 2 bases from V and 2 bases from J, with 14 bases in between. The germline V gene has CDR1 SGHTA and CDR2 FQGNSA. CDR3 sequence reads: CASSLLKGRVTDTQYF. The CDR3 bases are TGTGCCAGCAGCTTACTTAAAGGACGGGTCACAGATACGCAGTATTTT.

The gene calls are TRBV2 and TRBJ2-2; 7 bases agree with TRBD2. The CDR3 is 18 residues long. Germline V CDR1 and CDR2: SNHLY, FYNNEI. The V gene end was trimmed by 4 bases and the J gene end by 1 base; junction bases not matched to a gene: 12. The CDR3 loop reads CASSVGAGSVKNTGELFF. CDR3 DNA sequence: TGTGCCAGCAGTGTGGGAGCGGGGAGCGTGAAGAACACCGGGGAGCTGTTTTTT.

The chain recombines TRBV19 with TRBJ2-7; D may correspond to TRBD1 or TRBD2 (5 bases each). The CDR3 sequence is 14 residues long. Between the trimmed V and J ends, which lost 5 bases and 6 bases, there was a span of 17 bases. Germline V gives CDR1 LNHDA, CDR2 SQIVND (reference sequence). CDR3 nucleotide sequence: TGTGCCAGTAGTCCGTCCCGGGTGGGGACCGAGCAGTACTTC. It codes for CASSPSRVGTEQYF.

Regarding this clone: Germline is not matched at one junction end, which may reflect a read error. The V and J genes are TRBV30 and TRBJ1-1, with TRBD1 matching over 7 bases. The germline V gene encodes CDR1 GTSNPN and CDR2 SVGIG (reference sequence). The CDR3 is 14 amino acids. CDR3 sequence: CAWSRGRTNNEAFF. Written as DNA, the CDR3 is TGTGCCTGGAGTAGGGGGCGGACGAACAATGAAGCTTTCTTT.

The V call is TRBV27, the J call TRBJ1-1, with D uncertain. Germline-derived CDR1 and CDR2 are MNHEY and SMNVEV (reference sequence). V gave up 7 bases and J gave up 1 base, with 10 bases separating them. The CDR3 spans 13 residues. CDR3: CASIQSANTEAFF. The CDR3, as DNA: TGTGCCAGCATCCAGAGTGCGAACACTGAAGCTTTCTTT.